A single sample is the source of the 9 T cell receptor beta chains below, sequenced in a study of T cell responses to AZD1222 COVID-19 vaccine. Assay: immunoSEQ multiplex PCR; the TCRdb copy retains only in-frame clones and omits some. The sample consists of roughly 96,000 clones, roughly 87% of them appearing once. The sample was peripheral blood, taken on day 0 of AZD1222 vaccination. The receptors originated from an adult in good health.

V usage is TRBV20-1 and J usage is TRBJ1-5; 7 bases align to TRBD1. The CDR3 is made up of 13 amino acids. Germline CDR1 reads DFQATT; CDR2 reads SNEGSKA (reference sequence). The V gene end was trimmed by 4 bases and the J gene end by 3 bases; junction bases not matched to a gene: 3. The CDR3 is CSANDRVNQPQHF. Written as DNA, the CDR3 is TGCAGTGCTAATGACAGGGTCAATCAGCCCCAGCATTTT.

The chain couples TRBV7-9 to TRBJ2-7, with TRBD2 matching over 12 bases. The CDR3 covers 14 residues. V was clipped by 4 bases and J by 6 bases; unmatched bases: 4. Looked up from germline, CDR1 is SEHNR and CDR2 is FQNEAQ (reference sequence). CDR3 bases: TGTGCCAGCAGCTCCCTGGGACTAGCGGGCGAGCAGTACTTC. Amino acids: CASSSLGLAGEQYF.

V is TRBV4-1 and J is TRBJ1-5; 7 nucleotides agree with TRBD1. The ends lost 4 bases at V and 7 bases at J; junction bases unmatched: 10. Germline values: CDR1 MGHRA, CDR2 YSYEKL. The CDR3 is 15 residues long. The CDR3 DNA reads as TGCGCCAGCAGCCCCCAGGAAGGGGGCGGACAGCCCCAGCATTTT. Its translation: CASSPQEGGGQPQHF.

The V and J genes are TRBV3-1 (or the pseudogene TRBV3-2) and TRBJ1-2; the match to TRBD1 covers 7 bases. CDR1 and CDR2 from the germline V gene are LGHDT and YNNKEL (reference sequence). The CDR3 contains 13 residues. V trimming: 4 bases; J trimming: 13 bases; junction bases outside the gene matches: 12. The CDR3: CASSLGQFRLGTF. The CDR3 DNA is TGTGCCAGCAGCCTGGGACAGTTCCGGCTCGGCACCTTC.

The chain carries TRBV28 and TRBJ2-2, with 7 bases identical to TRBD1. CDR3 length equals 17 residues. With 4 bases clipped from V and 3 bases from J, the junction kept 11 bases outside the gene matches. CDR1 and CDR2 from the germline V gene are MDHEN and SYDVKM. CDR3: CASSSRQGTRDTGELFF. The CDR3 DNA reads TGTGCCAGCAGTTCCAGACAGGGCACGCGGGACACCGGGGAGCTGTTTTTT.

This clone was seen a handful of times. The rearrangement links TRBV19 to TRBJ1-4, with 7 nucleotides matching TRBD1. Germline V gene data show CDR1 as LNHDA and CDR2 as SQIVND (reference sequence). The CDR3 consists of 18 residues. Trimming at V came to 5 bases and at J to 10 bases, leaving 22 bases not matched to a gene. The CDR3 DNA reads TGTGCCAGTAGTTATTATCCGATTGGAGGACAGGATTATGGAAAACTGTTTTTT. It translates to CASSYYPIGGQDYGKLFF. Variable domain in full (rest from reference TRBV19 and TRBJ1-4): DGGITQSPKYLFRKEGQNVTLSCEQNLNHDAMYWYRQDPGQGLRLIYYSQIVNDFQKGDIAEGYSVSREKKESFPLTVTSAQKNPTAFYLCASSYYPIGGQDYGKLFFGSGTQLSVL.

V usage is TRBV14 and J usage is TRBJ1-2, with D uncertain. CDR3 length: 13 residues. V lost 4 bases and J lost 8, with 14 bases in between. Germline V gene data show CDR1 as SGHDN and CDR2 as FVKESK. The CDR3 DNA sequence: TGTGCCAGCAGCCCCGATCGGACGAGGGGCTACACCTTC. This gives the protein CASSPDRTRGYTF. The variable domain in full, with the rest retrieved from reference TRBV14 and TRBJ1-2, is EAGVTQFPSHSVIEKGQTVTLRCDPISGHDNLYWYRRVMGKEIKFLLHFVKESKQDESGMPNNRFLAERTGGTYSTLKVQPAELEDSGVYFCASSPDRTRGYTFGSGTRLTVV.

V and J are TRBV9 and TRBJ1-4; D unclear. The CDR3 is 15 amino acids. Germline V gene lookup returns CDR1 SGDLS and CDR2 YYNGEE. The V gene lost 2 bases and the J gene lost 5 bases, with 13 bases spanning the gap. The CDR3 here is CASSVGAGINEKLFF. DNA of the CDR3: TGTGCCAGCAGCGTGGGAGCGGGAATCAATGAAAAACTGTTTTTT.

J is TRBJ2-1 and V is TRBV7-9, with a weak D call TRBD2 (5 bases). V dropped 7 bases and J dropped 7 bases, with 17 bases sitting between them. This CDR3 has 14 residues. CDR1 is SEHNR, CDR2 FQNEAQ, per germline (reference sequence). Here the CDR3 DNA reads TGTGCCAGCACCGCCCCGTTGTCGGGGAATGAGCAGTTCTTC. This gives the protein CASTAPLSGNEQFF.